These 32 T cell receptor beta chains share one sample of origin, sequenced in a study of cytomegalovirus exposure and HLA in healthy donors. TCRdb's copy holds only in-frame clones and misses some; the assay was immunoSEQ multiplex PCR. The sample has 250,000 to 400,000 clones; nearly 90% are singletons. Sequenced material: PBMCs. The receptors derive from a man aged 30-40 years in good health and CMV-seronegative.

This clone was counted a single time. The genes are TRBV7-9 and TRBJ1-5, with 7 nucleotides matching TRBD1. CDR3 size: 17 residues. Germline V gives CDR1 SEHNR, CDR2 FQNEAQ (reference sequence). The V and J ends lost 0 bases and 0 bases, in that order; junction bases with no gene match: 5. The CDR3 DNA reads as TGTGCCAGCAGCTTAGCGGGGCAGGGGGTTAGCAATCAGCCCCAGCATTTT. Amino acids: CASSLAGQGVSNQPQHF. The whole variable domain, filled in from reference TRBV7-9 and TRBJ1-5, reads DTGVSQNPRHKITKRGQNVTFRCDPISEHNRLYWYRQTLGQGPEFLTYFQNEAQLEKSRLLSDRFSAERPKGSFSTLEIQRTEQGDSAMYLCASSLAGQGVSNQPQHFGDGTRLSIL.

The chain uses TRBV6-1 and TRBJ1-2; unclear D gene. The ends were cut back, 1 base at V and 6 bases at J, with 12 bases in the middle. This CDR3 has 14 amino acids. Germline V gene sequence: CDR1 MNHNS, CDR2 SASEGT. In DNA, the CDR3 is TGTGCCAGCAGTGAAGTTGGGAGTCGGGATGGCTACACCTTC. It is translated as CASSEVGSRDGYTF.

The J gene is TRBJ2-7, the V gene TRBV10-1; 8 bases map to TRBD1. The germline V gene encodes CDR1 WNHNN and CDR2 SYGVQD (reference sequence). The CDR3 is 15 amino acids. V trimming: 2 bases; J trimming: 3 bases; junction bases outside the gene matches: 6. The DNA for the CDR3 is TGCGCCAGCAGTGAGGGCAGGGGGCTTTTCTACGAGCAGTACTTC. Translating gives CASSEGRGLFYEQYF.

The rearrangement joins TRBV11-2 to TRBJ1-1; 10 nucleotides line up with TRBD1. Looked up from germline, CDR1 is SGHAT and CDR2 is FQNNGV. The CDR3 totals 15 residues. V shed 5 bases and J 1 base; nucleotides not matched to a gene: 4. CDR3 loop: CASSVRQGANTEAFF. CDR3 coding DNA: TGTGCCAGCAGCGTCAGACAGGGGGCGAACACTGAAGCTTTCTTT.

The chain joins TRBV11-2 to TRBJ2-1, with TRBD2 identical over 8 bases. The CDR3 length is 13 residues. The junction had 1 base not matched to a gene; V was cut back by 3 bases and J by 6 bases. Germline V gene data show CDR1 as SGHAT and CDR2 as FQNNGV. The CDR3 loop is CASSFGGANEQFF. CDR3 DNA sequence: TGTGCCAGCAGCTTCGGGGGGGCCAATGAGCAGTTCTTC.

CDR3 region: CASSLRGAGTDTQYF. In nucleotides, the CDR3 is TGTGCCAGCAGCTTACGGGGGGCTGGCACAGATACGCAGTATTTT. The J gene is TRBJ2-3, the V gene TRBV5-4; tentatively, D is TRBD2 (7 bases). CDR3 length: 15 residues. Trimming left V 2 bases short and J 1 base short, with 11 bases between. Germline V gene data show CDR1 as SGHNT and CDR2 as YYREEE (reference sequence).

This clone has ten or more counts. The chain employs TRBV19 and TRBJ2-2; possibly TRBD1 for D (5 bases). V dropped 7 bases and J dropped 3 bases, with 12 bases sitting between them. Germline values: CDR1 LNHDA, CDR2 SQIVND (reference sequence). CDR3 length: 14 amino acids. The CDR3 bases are TGTGCCAGTAAGGGGCCTCGAGACACCGGGGAGCTGTTTTTT. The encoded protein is CASKGPRDTGELFF.

Written as DNA, the CDR3 is TGTGCCAGCAGTCTGTCCGGGACAGGCAGAGGAGAGACCCAGTACTTC. Its translation is CASSLSGTGRGETQYF. V and J are TRBV27 and TRBJ2-5; 8 positions agree with TRBD1. This CDR3 spans 16 amino acids. The junction had 12 bases not matched to a gene; V was cut back by 5 bases and J by 4 bases. Looked up from germline, CDR1 is MNHEY and CDR2 is SMNVEV (reference sequence).

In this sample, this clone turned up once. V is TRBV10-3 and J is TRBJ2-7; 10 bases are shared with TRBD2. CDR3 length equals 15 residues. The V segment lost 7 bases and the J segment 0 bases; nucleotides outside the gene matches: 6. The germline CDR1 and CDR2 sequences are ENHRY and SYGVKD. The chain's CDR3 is CAIKAGTSDSYEQYF. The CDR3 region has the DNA TGTGCCATCAAAGCCGGGACTAGCGACTCCTACGAGCAGTACTTC.

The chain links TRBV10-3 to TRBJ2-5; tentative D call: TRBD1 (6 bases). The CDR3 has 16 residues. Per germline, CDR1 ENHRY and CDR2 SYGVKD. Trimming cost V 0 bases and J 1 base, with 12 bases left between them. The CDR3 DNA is TGTGCCATCAGTGAGTCGGGCAGGGGCCCCCAAGAGACCCAGTACTTC. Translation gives CAISESGRGPQETQYF.

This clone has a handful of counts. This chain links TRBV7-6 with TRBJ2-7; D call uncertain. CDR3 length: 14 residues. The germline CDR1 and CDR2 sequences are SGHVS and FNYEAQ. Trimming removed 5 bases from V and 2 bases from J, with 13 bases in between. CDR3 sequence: CASSPGSKPYEQYF. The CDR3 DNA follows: TGTGCCAGCAGCCCGGGTAGTAAACCCTACGAGCAGTACTTC.

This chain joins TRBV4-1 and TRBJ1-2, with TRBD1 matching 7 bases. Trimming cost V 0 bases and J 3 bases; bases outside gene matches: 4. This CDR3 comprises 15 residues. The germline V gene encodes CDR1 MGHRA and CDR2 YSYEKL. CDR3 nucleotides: TGCGCCAGCAGCCAAGAAAGGGGGCCTTACTATGGCTACACCTTC. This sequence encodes CASSQERGPYYGYTF.

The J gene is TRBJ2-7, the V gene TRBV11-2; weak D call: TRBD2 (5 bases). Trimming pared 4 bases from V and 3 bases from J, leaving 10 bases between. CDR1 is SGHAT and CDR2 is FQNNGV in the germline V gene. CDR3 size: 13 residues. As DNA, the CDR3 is TGTGCCAGCAGCTCTTTCCGGGGCTACGAGCAGTACTTC. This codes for CASSSFRGYEQYF. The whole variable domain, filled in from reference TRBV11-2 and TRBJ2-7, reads EAGVAQSPRYKIIEKRQSVAFWCNPISGHATLYWYQQILGQGPKLLIQFQNNGVVDDSQLPKDRFSAERLKGVDSTLKIQPAKLEDSAVYLCASSSFRGYEQYFGPGTRLTVT.

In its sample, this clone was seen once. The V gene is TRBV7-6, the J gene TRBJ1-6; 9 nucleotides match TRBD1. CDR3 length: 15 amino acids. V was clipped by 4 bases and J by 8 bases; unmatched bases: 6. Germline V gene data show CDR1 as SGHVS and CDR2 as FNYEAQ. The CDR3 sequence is CASSSRDRVDSPLHF. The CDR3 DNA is TGTGCCAGCAGCTCCCGGGACAGGGTGGATTCACCCCTCCACTTT.

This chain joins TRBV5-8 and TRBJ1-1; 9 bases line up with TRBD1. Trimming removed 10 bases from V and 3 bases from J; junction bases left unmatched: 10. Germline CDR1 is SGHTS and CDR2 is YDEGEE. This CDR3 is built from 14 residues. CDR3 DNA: TGTGCCGGAACACAGGGGGCGCGGTACACTGAAGCTTTCTTT. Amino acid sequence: CAGTQGARYTEAFF.

This CDR3 is CASSPGQVSNQPQHF. CDR3 nucleotides: TGTGCCAGCAGCCCGGGACAGGTTAGCAATCAGCCCCAGCATTTT. This chain links TRBV2 with TRBJ1-5, with 8 bases that match TRBD1. The CDR3 sequence is 15 residues long. Unmatched junction bases numbered 4, after V lost 6 bases and J lost 0 bases. The germline V gene has CDR1 SNHLY and CDR2 FYNNEI.

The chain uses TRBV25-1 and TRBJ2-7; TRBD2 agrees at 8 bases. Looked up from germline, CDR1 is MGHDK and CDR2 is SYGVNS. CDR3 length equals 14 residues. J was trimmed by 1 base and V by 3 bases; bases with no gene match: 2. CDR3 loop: CASSDLAGSYEQYF. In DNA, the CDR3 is TGTGCCAGCAGTGACTTAGCGGGGTCCTACGAGCAGTACTTC.

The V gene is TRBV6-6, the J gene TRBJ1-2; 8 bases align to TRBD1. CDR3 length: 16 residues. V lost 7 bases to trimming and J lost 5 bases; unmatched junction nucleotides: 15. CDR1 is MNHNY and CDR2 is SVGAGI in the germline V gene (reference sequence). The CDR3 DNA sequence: TGTGCCAGCACCCTAGACAGGGGCGTTGATCTATATGGCTACACCTTC. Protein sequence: CASTLDRGVDLYGYTF.

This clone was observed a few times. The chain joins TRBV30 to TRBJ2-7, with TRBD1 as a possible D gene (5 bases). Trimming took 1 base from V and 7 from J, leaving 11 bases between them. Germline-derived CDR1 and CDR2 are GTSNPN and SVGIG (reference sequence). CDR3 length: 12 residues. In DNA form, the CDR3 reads TGTGCCTGGAGTGAGGGCTCAGGGGAGCAGTACTTC. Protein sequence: CAWSEGSGEQYF. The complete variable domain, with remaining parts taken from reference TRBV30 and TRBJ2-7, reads SQTIHQWPATLVQPVGSPLSLECTVEGTSNPNLYWYRQAAGRGLQLLFYSVGIGQISSEVPQNLSASRPQDRQFILSSKKLLLSDSGFYLCAWSEGSGEQYFGPGTRLTVT.

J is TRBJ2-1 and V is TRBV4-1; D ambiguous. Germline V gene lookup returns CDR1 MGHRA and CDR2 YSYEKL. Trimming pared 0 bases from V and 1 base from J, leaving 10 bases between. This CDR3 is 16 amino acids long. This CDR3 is CASSQDVSTSYNEQFF. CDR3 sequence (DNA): TGCGCCAGCAGCCAAGATGTCTCCACATCCTACAATGAGCAGTTCTTC.

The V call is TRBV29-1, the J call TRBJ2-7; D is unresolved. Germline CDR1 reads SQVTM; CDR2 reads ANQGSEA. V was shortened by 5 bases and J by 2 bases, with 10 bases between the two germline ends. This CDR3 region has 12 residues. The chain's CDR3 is CSVKRNTYEQYF. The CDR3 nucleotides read TGCAGCGTTAAGCGCAATACCTACGAGCAGTACTTC.

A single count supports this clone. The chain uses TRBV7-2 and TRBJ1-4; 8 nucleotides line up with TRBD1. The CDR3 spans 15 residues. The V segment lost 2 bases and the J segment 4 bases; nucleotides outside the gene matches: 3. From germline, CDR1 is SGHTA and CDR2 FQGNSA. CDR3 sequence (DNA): TGTGCCAGCAGCTTACAGGGGGCGAATAATGAAAAACTGTTTTTT. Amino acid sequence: CASSLQGANNEKLFF.

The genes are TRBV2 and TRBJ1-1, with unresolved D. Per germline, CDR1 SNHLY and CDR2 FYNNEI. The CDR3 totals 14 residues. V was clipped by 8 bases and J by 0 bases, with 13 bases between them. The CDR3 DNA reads TGTGCCAGCCGCCAGACAAACATGAACACTGAAGCTTTCTTT. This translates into CASRQTNMNTEAFF. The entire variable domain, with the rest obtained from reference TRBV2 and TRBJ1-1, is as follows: EPEVTQTPSHQVTQMGQEVILRCVPISNHLYFYWYRQILGQKVEFLVSFYNNEISEKSEIFDDQFSVERPDGSNFTLKIRSTKLEDSAMYFCASRQTNMNTEAFFGQGTRLTVV.

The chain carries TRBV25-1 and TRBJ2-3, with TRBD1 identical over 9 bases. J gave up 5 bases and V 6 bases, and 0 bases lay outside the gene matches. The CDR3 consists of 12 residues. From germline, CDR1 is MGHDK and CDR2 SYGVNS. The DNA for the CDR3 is TGTGCCAGCAGGACAGGGGGAGATACGCAGTATTTT. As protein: CASRTGGDTQYF.

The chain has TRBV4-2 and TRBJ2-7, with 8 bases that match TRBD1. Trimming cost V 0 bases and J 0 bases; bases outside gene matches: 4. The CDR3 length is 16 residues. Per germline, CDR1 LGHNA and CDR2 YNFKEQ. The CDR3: CASSQDYRGDSYEQYF. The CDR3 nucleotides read TGTGCCAGCAGCCAAGATTACAGGGGGGACTCCTACGAGCAGTACTTC.

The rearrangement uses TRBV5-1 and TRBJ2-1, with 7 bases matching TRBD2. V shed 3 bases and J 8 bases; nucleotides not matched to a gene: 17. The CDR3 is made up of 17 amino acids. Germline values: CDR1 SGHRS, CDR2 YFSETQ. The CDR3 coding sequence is TGCGCCAGCAGCTCTCCCACCCCGGGGGGACGAAGGGATGAGCAGTTCTTC. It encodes CASSSPTPGGRRDEQFF.

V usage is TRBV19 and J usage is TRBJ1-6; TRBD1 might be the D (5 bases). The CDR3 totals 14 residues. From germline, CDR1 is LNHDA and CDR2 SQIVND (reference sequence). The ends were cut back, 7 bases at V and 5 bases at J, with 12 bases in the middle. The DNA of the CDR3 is TGTGCCAGTACTTCAACAGGCGATAATTCACCCCTCCACTTT. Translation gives CASTSTGDNSPLHF.

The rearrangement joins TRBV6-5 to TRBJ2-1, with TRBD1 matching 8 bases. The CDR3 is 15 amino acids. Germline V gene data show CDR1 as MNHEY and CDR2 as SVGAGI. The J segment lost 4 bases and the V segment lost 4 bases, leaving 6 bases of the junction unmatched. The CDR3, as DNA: TGTGCCAGCAGTTTAAGCACAGGGGGGTACAATGAGCAGTTCTTC. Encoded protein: CASSLSTGGYNEQFF.

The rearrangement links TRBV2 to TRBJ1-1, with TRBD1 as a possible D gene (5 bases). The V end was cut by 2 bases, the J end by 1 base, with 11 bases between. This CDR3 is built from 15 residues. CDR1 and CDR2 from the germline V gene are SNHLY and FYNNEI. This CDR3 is CASSEKGWGNTEAFF. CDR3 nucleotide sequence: TGTGCCAGCAGTGAAAAGGGGTGGGGGAACACTGAAGCTTTCTTT.

CDR3 DNA sequence: TGTGCCAGCAGAGGACAGGGGGCATCTGACGGCTACACCTTC. Amino acid sequence: CASRGQGASDGYTF. The chain combines TRBV6-6 with TRBJ1-2; 11 bases align to TRBD1. Per the germline V gene, CDR1 is MNHNY and CDR2 is SVGAGI (reference sequence). V gave up 6 bases and J gave up 8 bases; unmatched junction bases: 8. This CDR3 has 14 amino acids.

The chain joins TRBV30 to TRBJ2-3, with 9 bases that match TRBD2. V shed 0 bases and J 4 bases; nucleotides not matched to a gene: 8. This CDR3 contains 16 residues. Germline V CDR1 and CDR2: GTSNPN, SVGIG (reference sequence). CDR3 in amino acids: CAWSVPAGGSADTQYF. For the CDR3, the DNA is TGTGCCTGGAGTGTACCGGCGGGGGGGTCCGCAGATACGCAGTATTTT. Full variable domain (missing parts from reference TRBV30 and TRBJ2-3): SQTIHQWPATLVQPVGSPLSLECTVEGTSNPNLYWYRQAAGRGLQLLFYSVGIGQISSEVPQNLSASRPQDRQFILSSKKLLLSDSGFYLCAWSVPAGGSADTQYFGPGTRLTVL.

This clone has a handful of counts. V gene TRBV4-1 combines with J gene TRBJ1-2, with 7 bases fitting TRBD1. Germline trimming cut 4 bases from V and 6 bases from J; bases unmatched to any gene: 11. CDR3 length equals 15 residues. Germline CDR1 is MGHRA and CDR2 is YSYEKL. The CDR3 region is CASSRTGVALDGYTF. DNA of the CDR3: TGCGCCAGCAGCCGCACAGGGGTAGCATTGGATGGCTACACCTTC.